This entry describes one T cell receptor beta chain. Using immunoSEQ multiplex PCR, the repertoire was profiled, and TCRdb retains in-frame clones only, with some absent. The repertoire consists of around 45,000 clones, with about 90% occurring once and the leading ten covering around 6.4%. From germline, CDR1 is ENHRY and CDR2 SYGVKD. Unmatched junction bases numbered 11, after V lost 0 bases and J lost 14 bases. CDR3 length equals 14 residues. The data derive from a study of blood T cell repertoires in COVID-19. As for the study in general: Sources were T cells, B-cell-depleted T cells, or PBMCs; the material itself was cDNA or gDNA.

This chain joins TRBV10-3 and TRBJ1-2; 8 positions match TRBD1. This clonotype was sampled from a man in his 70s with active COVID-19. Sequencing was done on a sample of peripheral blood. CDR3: CAISESRDRPAGTF. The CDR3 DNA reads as TGTGCCATCAGTGAGTCGAGGGACAGGCCGGCGGGGACCTTC.